Listed here are 20 T cell receptor beta chains from one sample, sequenced in a study of OX40 agonist ivuxolimab in advanced cancers. Profiling relied on immunoSEQ multiplex PCR, and the TCRdb table lists in-frame clones only, not all of them. The sample has about 94,000 clones; nearly 90% are singletons. The sample was CD4+ or CD8+ T cells sorted from blood, taken in a trial of the OX40 agonist ivuxolimab. The receptor source for this set is an adult with an advanced solid tumor such as melanoma, head and neck, liver or kidney cancer.

The gene calls are TRBV5-6 and TRBJ2-5; 12 bases fit TRBD1. CDR1 is SGHDT and CDR2 is YYEEEE in the germline V gene. After removal of 2 bases from V and 6 bases from J, the junction contained 8 bases not matched to a gene. The CDR3 covers 16 residues. CDR3: CASSFGGQGAGKTQYF. The CDR3 DNA sequence: TGTGCCAGCAGCTTTGGGGGACAGGGGGCAGGAAAGACCCAGTACTTC.

The chain is built from TRBV18 and TRBJ1-6; 8 bases align to TRBD1. V lost 5 bases to trimming and J lost 7 bases; unmatched junction nucleotides: 7. CDR1 KGHSH and CDR2 LQKENI come from the germline V gene. There are 15 residues in the CDR3. The CDR3 sequence: CASSSDWTGNSPLHF. The CDR3 coding sequence is TGTGCCAGCTCATCAGATTGGACAGGGAATTCACCCCTCCACTTT.

The chain has TRBV5-4 and TRBJ2-2, with TRBD2 matching over 10 bases. CDR3 length: 17 amino acids. The germline V gene encodes CDR1 SGHNT and CDR2 YYREEE (reference sequence). The junction had 8 bases not matched to a gene; V was cut back by 4 bases and J by 2 bases. This CDR3 is CASSKELAGGNTGELFF. CDR3 DNA: TGTGCCAGCAGCAAAGAGTTAGCGGGGGGTAACACCGGGGAGCTGTTTTTT. Together with reference TRBV5-4 and TRBJ2-2, the CDR3 gives the full variable domain: ETGVTQSPTHLIKTRGQQVTLRCSSQSGHNTVSWYQQALGQGPQFIFQYYREEENGRGNFPPRFSGLQFPNYSSELNVNALELDDSALYLCASSKELAGGNTGELFFGEGSRLTVL.

The chain joins TRBV19 to TRBJ2-1, with D possibly being TRBD1 or TRBD2 (7 bases each). CDR1 is LNHDA, CDR2 SQIVND, per germline (reference sequence). The CDR3 is 15 amino acids. Trimming pared 0 bases from V and 7 bases from J, leaving 13 bases between. The CDR3 region has the DNA TGTGCCAGTAGTATAGATATCCAGGGGGGGAATGAGCAGTTCTTC. Translating it yields CASSIDIQGGNEQFF.

The chain uses TRBV7-2 and TRBJ1-1; 7 bases agree with TRBD1. The V and J ends lost 6 bases and 4 bases, in that order; junction bases with no gene match: 5. This CDR3 comprises 13 residues. The germline CDR1 and CDR2 sequences are SGHTA and FQGNSA. DNA for the CDR3: TGTGCCAGCAGGCTCTACAGGGGCACTGAAGCTTTCTTT. As protein: CASRLYRGTEAFF.

This chain uses TRBV6-5 with TRBJ1-6, with a possible D match to TRBD1 (5 bases). Per germline, CDR1 MNHEY and CDR2 SVGAGI. The V gene lost 6 bases and the J gene lost 8 bases, with 14 bases spanning the gap. The CDR3 runs 14 residues. The CDR3 DNA reads TGTGCCAGCAGCCAGTCAGGGAACTATTCACCCCTCCACTTT. Amino acids: CASSQSGNYSPLHF.

DNA for the CDR3: TGTGCCAGCAGCTCTCGCGGACCCAATGAAAAACTGTTTTTT. It encodes CASSSRGPNEKLFF. This chain links TRBV7-8 with TRBJ1-4; no clear D gene. With 4 bases removed from V and 5 bases from J, the gap between germline ends came to 11 bases. The CDR3 runs 14 residues. Germline V gene sequence: CDR1 SGHVS, CDR2 FQNEAQ.

The V and J genes are TRBV7-8 and TRBJ1-2; D may be TRBD1 (5 bases). V gave up 2 bases and J gave up 4 bases, with 14 bases separating them. This CDR3 contains 15 residues. Germline CDR1 and CDR2: SGHVS and FQNEAQ. DNA of the CDR3: TGTGCCAGCAGCTTAAGGCGCAGGGAGGGCTATGGCTACACCTTC. This codes for CASSLRRREGYGYTF.

The J gene is TRBJ2-1, the V gene TRBV4-1; 9 nucleotides align to TRBD1. The CDR3 runs to 16 residues. Germline V CDR1 and CDR2: MGHRA, YSYEKL. With 0 bases clipped from V and 6 bases from J, the junction kept 6 bases outside the gene matches. CDR3 bases: TGCGCCAGCAGCCAAGACTGGGGACAGGGTATCAATGAGCAGTTCTTC. This codes for CASSQDWGQGINEQFF.

The CDR3 reads CASSDRRQGGNQPQHF. The CDR3 nucleotides read TGTGCCAGCAGTGACCGCCGACAGGGCGGCAATCAGCCCCAGCATTTT. The chain employs TRBV6-4 and TRBJ1-5; 7 nucleotides line up with TRBD1. V shed 2 bases and J 2 bases; nucleotides not matched to a gene: 6. Per the germline V gene, CDR1 is MRHNA and CDR2 is SNTAGT. The CDR3 is made up of 16 amino acids.

This chain joins TRBV6-6 and TRBJ2-2, with a tentative D call TRBD2 (7 bases). Germline lookup yields CDR1 MNHNY and CDR2 SVGAGI (reference sequence). Trimming cost V 8 bases and J 4 bases, with 14 bases left between them. The CDR3 covers 14 residues. Written as DNA, the CDR3 is TGTGCCAGCCGAGGGGGGGGCGGCACCGGGGAGCTGTTTTTT. Translating it yields CASRGGGGTGELFF.

The V call is TRBV5-4, the J call TRBJ2-7; TRBD2 agrees at 10 bases. The V segment lost 4 bases and the J segment 2 bases; nucleotides outside the gene matches: 12. CDR3 length: 17 amino acids. Germline CDR1 reads SGHNT; CDR2 reads YYREEE (reference sequence). This CDR3 is CASSLSGGLARPYEQYF. CDR3 in DNA: TGTGCCAGCAGCCTGTCCGGGGGACTAGCGAGGCCCTACGAGCAGTACTTC.

Only one count was recorded for this clone. The V and J genes are TRBV9 and TRBJ2-7, with 9 bases identical to TRBD2. After removal of 3 bases from V and 2 bases from J, the junction contained 6 bases not matched to a gene. CDR1 is SGDLS and CDR2 is YYNGEE in the germline V gene. This CDR3 region has 15 residues. CDR3 protein: CASSALAGVPYEQYF. In DNA, the CDR3 is TGTGCCAGCAGCGCATTAGCGGGGGTACCCTACGAGCAGTACTTC.

The chain recombines TRBV18 with TRBJ1-6, with D maybe TRBD1 (5 bases). The CDR3 length is 14 residues. CDR1 and CDR2 from the germline V gene are KGHSH and LQKENI. Trimming removed 2 bases at V and 8 bases at J, with 10 bases between. The CDR3 coding sequence is TGTGCCAGCTCACCAGACAGATCATATTCACCCCTCCACTTT. It specifies CASSPDRSYSPLHF.

This rearrangement joins TRBV9 to TRBJ2-1, with TRBD1 identical over 11 bases. The CDR3 runs 16 residues. The germline V gene encodes CDR1 SGDLS and CDR2 YYNGEE. The ends lost 0 bases at V and 4 bases at J; junction bases unmatched: 3. Here the CDR3 reads CASSVEGTGGYNEQFF. CDR3 DNA sequence: TGTGCCAGCAGCGTAGAAGGGACAGGGGGATACAATGAGCAGTTCTTC.

This clone was seen only a few times. The chain links TRBV19 to TRBJ2-1; 9 bases line up with TRBD1. Germline-derived CDR1 and CDR2 are LNHDA and SQIVND (reference sequence). The CDR3 is 15 residues long. V lost 1 base and J lost 10; bases outside the gene matches: 8. DNA of the CDR3: TGTGCCAGTAGTATAGTGGGGACAGGGTCAAGCGAGCAGTTCTTC. It is translated as CASSIVGTGSSEQFF.

This rearrangement joins TRBV7-9 to TRBJ2-7; D may be TRBD1 (6 bases). The V gene's germline CDR1 is SEHNR and CDR2 FQNEAQ (reference sequence). The CDR3 extends over 16 amino acids. Trimming removed 4 bases at V and 0 bases at J, with 16 bases between. DNA of the CDR3: TGTGCCAGCAGCTCCCTCACAGGGAAGAGCTCCTACGAGCAGTACTTC. Its protein is CASSSLTGKSSYEQYF.

The gene calls are TRBV5-4 and TRBJ1-1, with unresolved D. Germline V gives CDR1 SGHNT, CDR2 YYREEE (reference sequence). The CDR3 loop spans 13 amino acids. The ends were cut back, 2 bases at V and 1 base at J, with 6 bases in the middle. CDR3 sequence: CASSFSRNTEAFF. The CDR3 region has the DNA TGTGCCAGCAGCTTCTCGAGGAACACTGAAGCTTTCTTT.

The genes are TRBV5-1 and TRBJ2-5; TRBD1 is a possible D gene (6 bases). CDR1 and CDR2 (germline): SGHRS, YFSETQ. V shed 0 bases and J shed 2 bases, with 8 bases lying between them. The CDR3 totals 14 residues. CDR3 sequence reads: CASSLAGQQETQYF. In DNA, the CDR3 is TGCGCCAGCAGCTTGGCCGGACAGCAAGAGACCCAGTACTTC.

This chain joins TRBV5-1 and TRBJ2-2; D not resolved. The CDR3 has 15 amino acids. Germline CDR1 is SGHRS and CDR2 is YFSETQ. V lost 3 bases and J 4 bases, leaving 13 bases between the germline ends. CDR3 sequence: CASSSSGQATGELFF. CDR3 DNA: TGCGCCAGCAGCTCTTCTGGCCAAGCCACCGGGGAGCTGTTTTTT.